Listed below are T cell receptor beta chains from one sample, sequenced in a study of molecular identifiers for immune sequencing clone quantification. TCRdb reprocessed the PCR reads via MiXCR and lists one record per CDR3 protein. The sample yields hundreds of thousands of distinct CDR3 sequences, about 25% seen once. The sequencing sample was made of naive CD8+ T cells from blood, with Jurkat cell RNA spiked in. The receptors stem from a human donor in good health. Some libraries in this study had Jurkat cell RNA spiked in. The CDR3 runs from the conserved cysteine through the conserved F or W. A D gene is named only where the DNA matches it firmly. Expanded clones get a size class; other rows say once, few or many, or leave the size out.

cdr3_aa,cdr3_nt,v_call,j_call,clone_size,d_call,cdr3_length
CASSQGSRGNSYEQYF,TGCGCCAGCAGCCAAGGGTCTAGGGGTAACTCCTACGAGCAGTACTTC,TRBV4-3,TRBJ2-7,-,-,16
CASSPAGRGETQYF,TGTGCCAGCAGTCCCGCAGGGAGGGGAGAGACCCAGTACTTC,TRBV12-3/TRBV12-4,TRBJ2-5,few,TRBD2,14
CASSQDNYGYTF,TGCGCCAGCAGCCAAGATAACTATGGCTACACCTTC,TRBV4-1,TRBJ1-2,many,-,12
CASSVWLGQPQHF,TGTGCCAGCAGCGTTTGGCTGGGTCAGCCCCAGCATTTT,TRBV5-3,TRBJ1-5,-,-,13
CASSQDTSLHEQFF,TGTGCCAGCAGCCAAGATACTAGCCTTCATGAGCAGTTCTTC,TRBV3-1,TRBJ2-1,-,-,14
CASSPGWAGDRHEQFF,TGTGCCAGCAGCCCTGGGTGGGCGGGAGACAGGCATGAGCAGTTCTTC,TRBV5-5,TRBJ2-1,few,-,16
CASATAAVSSNTGELFF,TGTGCCAGCGCGACGGCAGCCGTGAGCTCTAACACCGGGGAGCTGTTTTTT,TRBV28,TRBJ2-2,few,-,17
CASSYSIGQDTEAFF,TGTGCCAGCAGTTACTCGATAGGCCAGGACACTGAAGCTTTCTTT,TRBV6-5,TRBJ1-1,-,-,15
CALSLAGGPTGELFF,TGTGCCTTATCTCTAGCGGGGGGCCCTACCGGGGAGCTGTTTTTT,TRBV12-3/TRBV12-4,TRBJ2-2,-,TRBD2,15
CASSPTGVPGYTF,TGCGCCAGCAGCCCGACAGGCGTGCCTGGCTACACCTTC,TRBV4-1,TRBJ1-2,many,-,13
CASSYSSSGYEQYF,TGTGCCAGCAGTTACTCGAGTTCAGGGTACGAGCAGTACTTC,TRBV6-2/TRBV6-3,TRBJ2-7,-,-,14
CASSWGNGELFF,TGTGCCAGCAGCTGGGGAAACGGGGAGCTGTTTTTT,TRBV7-6,TRBJ2-2,few,-,12
CAGSGDGYEQYF,TGTGCCGGCAGCGGTGATGGCTACGAGCAGTACTTC,TRBV7-9,TRBJ2-7,-,-,12
CASSYSEARSPYEQYF,TGTGCCAGCAGTTACTCGGAGGCTAGGTCCCCCTACGAGCAGTACTTC,TRBV6-6,TRBJ2-7,-,-,16
CASSPTSGSREEQYF,TGTGCCAGCTCACCAACTAGCGGGAGTCGTGAAGAGCAGTACTTC,TRBV18,TRBJ2-7,few,TRBD2,15
CANTLVTGELFF,TGTGCCAATACGTTGGTAACCGGGGAGCTGTTTTTT,TRBV7-9,TRBJ2-2,few,-,12
CASSRQYTAEAFF,TGTGCCAGCAGCCGCCAATATACCGCTGAAGCTTTCTTT,TRBV28,TRBJ1-1,many,-,13
CASSLGPKADMGMQYF,TGTGCCAGCAGCCTAGGTCCTAAAGCCGATATGGGTATGCAGTATTTT,TRBV7-2,TRBJ2-3,-,-,16
CAETNGTIGETQYF,TGTGCCGAGACTAACGGGACGATCGGAGAGACCCAGTACTTC,TRBV10-3,TRBJ2-5,many,-,14
CASSYLAGGPQETQYF,TGTGCCAGCAGTTACCTAGCGGGAGGCCCCCAAGAGACCCAGTACTTC,TRBV6-2/TRBV6-3,TRBJ2-5,few,TRBD2,16
CASSLYGGLGDTQCF,TGTGCCAGCAGCTTATACGGGGGGCTGGGGGATACGCAGTGTTTT,TRBV7-2,TRBJ2-3,-,-,15
CSATRQGSTDTQYF,TGCAGTGCGACCCGACAGGGTAGCACAGATACGCAGTATTTT,TRBV20-1,TRBJ2-3,many,TRBD1,14
CASSYGGSQETQYF,TGTGCCAGCAGTTACGGCGGGAGTCAAGAGACCCAGTACTTC,TRBV6-2/TRBV6-3,TRBJ2-5,many,TRBD2,14
CASSSGQGADEQYF,TGTGCCAGCAGCTCGGGACAGGGGGCCGACGAGCAGTACTTC,TRBV4-2,TRBJ2-7,-,TRBD1,14
CATSEDASGYNERFF,TGTGCCACCAGTGAAGACGCTAGCGGGTACAATGAGCGGTTCTTC,TRBV24-1,TRBJ2-1,-,TRBD2,15
CASSTGTRAYEQYF,TGTGCCAGCAGTACCGGGACTAGGGCCTACGAGCAGTACTTC,TRBV9,TRBJ2-7,many,TRBD2,14
CASSLSTSEKLFF,TGTGCCAGCAGCCTCTCAACATCGGAAAAACTGTTTTTT,TRBV13,TRBJ1-4,many,-,13
CASSSLYQNTEAFF,TGTGCCAGCAGCTCCCTATACCAGAACACTGAAGCTTTCTTT,TRBV7-9,TRBJ1-1,-,-,14
CASSLYGTGELFF,TGTGCCAGCAGTTTATATGGGACCGGGGAGCTGTTTTTT,TRBV27,TRBJ2-2,many,-,13
CASSRGGPTYEQYF,TGTGCCAGCAGCCGCGGGGGCCCGACCTACGAGCAGTACTTC,TRBV3-1,TRBJ2-7,many,-,14
CASSLWGQGAVYGYTF,TGTGCCAGCAGTTTATGGGGACAGGGGGCTGTCTATGGCTACACCTTC,TRBV27,TRBJ1-2,-,TRBD1,16
CSASQHRPATGELFF,TGCAGTGCTAGCCAACACCGACCAGCTACCGGGGAGCTGTTTTTT,TRBV20-1,TRBJ2-2,once,-,15
CASSLSWADTQYF,TGTGCCAGCAGTTTATCGTGGGCGGATACGCAGTATTTT,TRBV27,TRBJ2-3,many,-,13
CASSQTGTSGDKQYF,TGTGCCAGCAGCCAAACCGGGACTAGCGGCGACAAGCAGTACTTC,TRBV7-2,TRBJ2-7,-,TRBD2,15
CASSPTPGLAAYEQYF,TGTGCCAGCTCACCTACGCCGGGACTAGCGGCCTACGAGCAGTACTTC,TRBV18,TRBJ2-7,few,TRBD2,16
CACSTEQETQYF,TGTGCCTGCTCGACAGAGCAAGAGACCCAGTACTTC,TRBV30,TRBJ2-5,few,-,12
CASSRDISNQPQHF,TGCGCCAGCAGCCGGGACATTAGCAATCAGCCCCAGCATTTT,TRBV4-3,TRBJ1-5,many,-,14
CASSQDTQRGGYGANVLTF,TGCGCCAGCAGCCAAGATACCCAGCGGGGGGGGTACGGGGCCAACGTCCTGACTTTC,TRBV4-3,TRBJ2-6,-,TRBD2,19
CAWSKTGANEQFF,TGTGCCTGGAGTAAAACGGGAGCCAATGAGCAGTTCTTC,TRBV30,TRBJ2-1,few,-,13
CASRTGATNEKLFF,TGCGCCAGCAGGACAGGGGCAACTAATGAAAAACTGTTTTTT,TRBV10-2,TRBJ1-4,few,TRBD1,14
CVSSVGTDSGNTIYF,TGTGTCAGCAGCGTAGGGACAGACTCTGGAAACACCATATATTTT,TRBV9,TRBJ1-3,-,TRBD1,15
CSARGLAGVTDTQYF,TGCAGTGCTAGAGGACTAGCGGGAGTCACAGATACGCAGTATTTT,TRBV20-1,TRBJ2-3,few,TRBD2,15
CSVEDAPPHYNEQFF,TGCAGCGTTGAAGACGCTCCCCCGCACTACAATGAGCAGTTCTTC,TRBV29-1,TRBJ2-1,-,-,15
CASSSGWGATYEQYF,TGTGCCAGCAGCTCAGGATGGGGGGCCACCTACGAGCAGTACTTC,TRBV7-6,TRBJ2-7,-,-,15
CASSLWGDEQYF,TGTGCCAGCAGCTTATGGGGAGACGAGCAGTACTTC,TRBV7-9,TRBJ2-7,-,-,12
CASTGSPSSQPQHF,TGTGCCAGCACCGGTAGCCCAAGTAGTCAGCCCCAGCATTTT,TRBV6-6,TRBJ1-5,-,-,14
CASSAVGSTDTQYF,TGTGCCAGCAGTGCCGTGGGTAGCACAGATACGCAGTATTTT,TRBV6-2/TRBV6-3,TRBJ2-3,few,-,14
CASSSRLGSLTDTQYF,TGTGCCAGCAGTTCAAGGTTAGGGAGCCTCACAGATACGCAGTATTTT,TRBV12-3/TRBV12-4,TRBJ2-3,few,-,16